This T cell receptor beta chain is from a study of graft-versus-host responses after intestinal transplantation. On the study more broadly: Multivisceral, liver-intestinal, or isolated intestinal transplants were received by the recipients. Study results and limitations: Allografts of patients with graft-donor T cell macrochimerism showed high graft-versus-host to host-versus-graft clone ratios.

Of note for this clone: Its cognate antigen is unknown.

Assay: immunoSEQ multiplex PCR; the TCRdb copy retains only in-frame clones and omits some. Of approximately 15,000 clones listed, roughly 70% are singletons. Intraepithelial and lamina propria lymphocytes were released after the graft tissue was processed. Germline V CDR1 and CDR2: MGHDK, SYGVNS. This CDR3 region has 15 residues. V was clipped by 5 bases and J by 6 bases; unmatched bases: 9. The TCR was taken from a human patient who received an intestinal transplant, so some T cells may come from the graft donor. Sample: ileum tissue, taken around 770 days after intestinal transplantation. This chain connects TRBV25-1 to TRBJ2-1; 8 bases fit TRBD2. In DNA form, the CDR3 reads TGTGCCAGCAGTCGCCCCGGGACTAGGACCAATGAGCAGTTCTTC. It translates to CASSRPGTRTNEQFF.